These 30 T cell receptor beta chains originate from one sample sequenced in a study of blood T cells in healthy people across ages. Using a J-beta primer mix together with a sample-barcoded 5' primer, a second PCR was run for roughly 6 to 11 cycles. TCRdb itself ran the 5' RACE reads through MiXCR, one entry per CDR3 protein. The profile shows more than 800,000 distinct CDR3 sequences, 29% of them singletons. Material: blood. These receptor sequences come from an elderly woman in good health.

The chain has TRBV7-9 and TRBJ2-2; a weak D match, TRBD2 (5 bases). CDR1 and CDR2 from the germline V gene are SEHNR and FQNEAQ (reference sequence). The CDR3 loop spans 16 amino acids. V was shortened by 6 bases and J by 6 bases, with 20 bases between the two germline ends. CDR3 region: CASRTGGSHSPGELFF. DNA of the CDR3: TGTGCCAGCAGAACTGGCGGGTCTCATTCCCCCGGGGAGCTGTTTTTT.

This clonotype was recorded many times. The chain couples TRBV7-2 to TRBJ2-6; 8 bases fit TRBD1. The V gene end was trimmed by 1 base and the J gene end by 1 base; junction bases not matched to a gene: 6. The CDR3 covers 18 residues. The germline gives CDR1 SGHTA, CDR2 FQGNSA. The CDR3 sequence is CASSLGDRTPSGANVLTF. CDR3 nucleotides: TGTGCCAGCAGCTTAGGGGACAGGACTCCGTCTGGGGCCAACGTCCTGACTTTC.

About this clonotype itself: A much more abundant neighbour one base away suggests this may be a read error. The V and J genes are TRBV30 and TRBJ2-7, with D perhaps matching TRBD1 (6 bases). Germline CDR1 and CDR2: GTSNPN and SVGIG (reference sequence). Between the trimmed V and J ends, which lost 8 bases and 7 bases, there was a span of 15 bases. CDR3 size: 11 residues. The CDR3 loop reads CAGDRSFEQYF. CDR3 nucleotides: TGTGCCGGCGACAGGTCGTTTGAGCAGTACTTC. Full variable domain (remainder filled in from reference TRBV30 and TRBJ2-7): SQTIHQWPATLVQPVGSPLSLECTVEGTSNPNLYWYRQAAGRGLQLLFYSVGIGQISSEVPQNLSASRPQDRQFILSSKKLLLSDSGFYLCAGDRSFEQYFGPGTRLTVT.

As regards this clonotype: A single base separates this from a much larger clone, so it may be a read error. This rearrangement joins TRBV20-1 to TRBJ2-1; D might be TRBD2 (7 bases). CDR1 is DFQATT and CDR2 is SNEGSKA in the germline V gene (reference sequence). The CDR3 runs to 15 residues. The CDR3 bases are TGCAGTGCGCCCCAGAGAGGGGGGGCCTACAATGAGCACTTCTTC. Its translation is CSAPQRGGAYNEHFF.

This clonotype was observed at least ten times. The chain carries TRBV7-9 and TRBJ2-5, with 8 positions matching TRBD2. The V and J ends lost 5 bases and 1 base, in that order; junction bases with no gene match: 9. The CDR3 is 16 amino acids. Germline V lookup: CDR1 SEHNR, CDR2 FQNEAQ (reference sequence). CDR3 DNA: TGTGCCAGCAGCCCACGCGGGGGGCCCCGCCAAGAGACCCAGTACTTC. This sequence encodes CASSPRGGPRQETQYF. The variable domain in full, with the rest retrieved from reference TRBV7-9 and TRBJ2-5, is DTGVSQNPRHKITKRGQNVTFRCDPISEHNRLYWYRQTLGQGPEFLTYFQNEAQLEKSRLLSDRFSAERPKGSFSTLEIQRTEQGDSAMYLCASSPRGGPRQETQYFGPGTRLLVL.

With respect to this clonotype: Germline is not matched at one junction end, which may reflect a read error. The chain couples TRBV7-9 to TRBJ1-5; maybe TRBD1 (6 bases). The CDR3 covers 14 residues. CDR1 and CDR2 from the germline V gene are SEHNR and FQNEAQ (reference sequence). The CDR3 sequence is CAGSSTGGNQPQHF. The CDR3 DNA is TGTGCCGGCAGCTCGACAGGAGGGAATCAGCCCCAGCATTTT.

For the CDR3, the DNA is TGTGCCAGCAGCTTAGGAGCGGGAGTCTACAATGAGCAGTACTTC. Protein: CASSLGAGVYNEQYF. V is TRBV7-9 and J is TRBJ2-1; 8 bases are a match to TRBD2. Matching the DNA end better, TRBJ2-7 makes the J call doubtful. The CDR3 runs 15 residues. The germline V gene encodes CDR1 SEHNR and CDR2 FQNEAQ (reference sequence).

The chain joins TRBV9 to TRBJ2-5; 8 bases align to TRBD1. Germline assignment: CDR1 SGDLS and CDR2 YYNGEE. The CDR3 is 15 amino acids. With 0 bases clipped from V and 11 bases from J, the junction kept 12 bases outside the gene matches. The CDR3 DNA follows: TGTGCCAGCAGCGTAGGACAGGGGTTATACAATGAGCAGTACTTC. It encodes CASSVGQGLYNEQYF.

This clonotype was seen ten or more times. The chain combines TRBV5-5 with TRBJ2-1, with D maybe TRBD2 (5 bases). Trimming removed 4 bases at V and 9 bases at J, with 17 bases between. The CDR3 loop spans 14 amino acids. Germline values: CDR1 SGHKS, CDR2 YYEKEE (reference sequence). The CDR3 bases are TGTGCCAGCAGCCCTACCGGGGTCCACCCTGAGCAGTTCTTC. Translation: CASSPTGVHPEQFF.

Turning to this clonotype: One end of the junction varies from germline; a read error may be responsible. DNA for the CDR3: TGTGTCAGCAGTTACTCAGCAGGGCTGAACACAGATACGCAGTATTTT. It codes for CVSSYSAGLNTDTQYF. The chain combines TRBV6-2 or TRBV6-3 with TRBJ2-3; D might be TRBD1 (5 bases). In germline, CDR1 is MNHEY, CDR2 SVGEGT. CDR3 length: 16 residues.

Turning to this clonotype: This sequence may be a read error, since a much larger clone differs from it by one base. The rearrangement joins TRBV6-2 or TRBV6-3 to TRBJ2-5; TRBD2 is a possible D gene (7 bases). The CDR3 sequence is 15 residues long. CDR1 and CDR2 from the germline V gene are MNHEY and SVGEGT. V shed 8 bases and J shed 11 bases, with 27 bases lying between them. DNA of the CDR3: TGTGCCAGCTCTTTCGGACAGCGTCTAGGGGGGGAGCAGTACTTC. It yields the protein CASSFGQRLGGEQYF.

This clonotype was seen ten or more times. The genes are TRBV7-2 and TRBJ1-1, with D perhaps TRBD1 (6 bases). Germline V gives CDR1 SGHTA, CDR2 FQGNSA. The V and J ends lost 8 bases and 2 bases respectively, with 15 bases between them. CDR3 length equals 14 residues. CDR3 region: CASRISRGNTEAFF. DNA for the CDR3: TGTGCCAGCCGTATTTCCAGGGGTAACACTGAAGCTTTCTTT.

V and J are TRBV18 and TRBJ1-3; 8 positions agree with TRBD1. CDR1 is KGHSH, CDR2 LQKENI, per germline. V trimming: 0 bases; J trimming: 0 bases; junction bases outside the gene matches: 7. This CDR3 has 18 residues. The CDR3 DNA reads TGTGCCAGCTCACCACCAGCGGGGACAGGTAGCTCTGGAAACACCATATATTTT. Protein sequence: CASSPPAGTGSSGNTIYF.

The chain employs TRBV6-5 and TRBJ1-6; D is possibly TRBD1 (5 bases). V was pared by 2 bases and J by 0 bases, with 11 bases between. The V gene's germline CDR1 is MNHEY and CDR2 SVGAGI. There are 17 residues in the CDR3. The CDR3 sequence is CASSYEGLSSYNSPLHF. CDR3 sequence (DNA): TGTGCCAGCAGTTACGAGGGGTTGAGCTCCTATAATTCACCCCTCCACTTT.

This chain links TRBV7-2 with TRBJ2-7; D remains unclear. The CDR3 is made up of 15 amino acids. With 1 base removed from V and 0 bases from J, the gap between germline ends came to 10 bases. Germline V lookup: CDR1 SGHTA, CDR2 FQGNSA. The CDR3 reads CASSLESSYSYEQYF. As DNA, the CDR3 is TGTGCCAGCAGCTTAGAATCCTCCTACTCCTACGAGCAGTACTTC.

As to this clonotype: This may arise from a read error, as a much more abundant clone is one base away. CDR3 region: CASSPAPFQEAQYF. The CDR3 bases are TGTGCCAGCAGCCCGGCCCCCTTCCAAGAGGCCCAGTACTTC. V is TRBV7-8 and J is TRBJ2-5; D gene ambiguous. Germline lookup yields CDR1 SGHVS and CDR2 FQNEAQ. CDR3 size: 14 residues.

The chain joins TRBV20-1 to TRBJ1-4, with 11 bases that match TRBD1. Per the germline V gene, CDR1 is DFQATT and CDR2 is SNEGSKA (reference sequence). The CDR3 extends over 15 amino acids. Unmatched junction bases numbered 7, after V lost 4 bases and J lost 6 bases. DNA for the CDR3: TGCAGTGCTACCGGGACAGGGGGATTTTATGAAAAACTGTTTTTT. This gives the protein CSATGTGGFYEKLFF.

This clonotype showed up many times. V usage is TRBV6-2 or TRBV6-3 and J usage is TRBJ2-7; TRBD2 matches at 10 bases. This CDR3 spans 15 amino acids. The germline V gene has CDR1 MNHEY and CDR2 SVGEGT. The J segment lost 0 bases and the V segment lost 6 bases, leaving 5 bases of the junction unmatched. CDR3: CASRISGGFSYEQYF. The CDR3 coding sequence is TGTGCCAGCAGAATTAGCGGGGGGTTCTCCTACGAGCAGTACTTC.

This sequence joins TRBV4-3 and TRBJ2-2; TRBD1 might be the D (6 bases). This CDR3 region has 13 residues. V lost 4 bases to trimming and J lost 11 bases, with 14 bases between them. Germline CDR1 is LGHNA and CDR2 is YSLEER. The CDR3 reads CASSRTVTNELFF. CDR3 nucleotides: TGCGCCAGCAGCCGGACAGTTACGAACGAGCTGTTTTTT.

Regarding this clonotype: A much larger clone lies a single base off, so this may be a read error. This chain links TRBV5-1 with TRBJ2-5, with TRBD1 identical over 9 bases. With V trimmed by 4 bases and J by 11 bases, 15 bases remained unmatched. CDR3 size: 15 residues. Germline V gene lookup returns CDR1 SGHRS and CDR2 YFSETQ. The chain's CDR3 is CASSAWDREVNEQYF. In DNA form, the CDR3 reads TGCGCCAGCAGCGCCTGGGACAGGGAAGTTAATGAGCAGTACTTC.

Turning to this clonotype: A read error may explain this, as a much larger clone is one base away. This rearrangement joins TRBV27 to TRBJ2-2, with D perhaps TRBD1 (6 bases). The CDR3 length is 13 residues. Trimming removed 7 bases at V and 4 bases at J, with 10 bases between. Germline V gene sequence: CDR1 MNHEY, CDR2 SMNVEV (reference sequence). The CDR3 sequence: CASTGQITGELFF. As DNA, the CDR3 is TGTGCCAGCACGGGACAAATCACCGGGGAGCTGTTTTTT.

This chain links TRBV20-1 with TRBJ2-3; 9 nucleotides agree with TRBD1. CDR3 length: 14 residues. V lost 6 bases, J lost 2 bases, and 6 bases stayed unmatched. The germline CDR1 and CDR2 sequences are DFQATT and SNEGSKA (reference sequence). CDR3 residues: CSATGTGSTDTQYF. The DNA for the CDR3 is TGCAGTGCAACCGGGACAGGGTCCACAGATACGCAGTATTTT.

This clonotype was seen repeatedly, ten times or more. The chain is built from TRBV6-5 and TRBJ1-2; no definite D call. Germline V gene sequence: CDR1 MNHEY, CDR2 SVGAGI. V dropped 5 bases and J dropped 1 base, with 14 bases sitting between them. The CDR3 is 15 amino acids. The CDR3 coding sequence is TGTGCCAGCAGTACACGGGATTCTATTAACTATGGCTACACCTTC. It specifies CASSTRDSINYGYTF.

V gene TRBV18 combines with J gene TRBJ2-5, with 7 bases identical to TRBD1. The germline CDR1 and CDR2 sequences are KGHSH and LQKENI. The V segment lost 8 bases and the J segment 1 base; nucleotides outside the gene matches: 13. This CDR3 has 16 residues. In DNA, the CDR3 is TGTGCCAGCCCTTTGGTAGCAGGACAGGTCCAAGAGACCCAGTACTTC. This sequence encodes CASPLVAGQVQETQYF.

This clonotype was observed at least ten times. The chain recombines TRBV20-1 with TRBJ2-1; D perhaps matches TRBD2 (6 bases). Trimming pared 8 bases from V and 7 bases from J, leaving 18 bases between. Germline CDR1 and CDR2: DFQATT and SNEGSKA (reference sequence). CDR3 length equals 13 residues. CDR3 loop: CSTKVSGTNEQFF. The CDR3 bases are TGCAGTACAAAGGTTAGCGGAACTAATGAGCAGTTCTTC.

This clonotype was detected ten times or more. V gene TRBV15 combines with J gene TRBJ2-1; the D gene is possibly TRBD1 (6 bases). Trimming removed 3 bases at V and 5 bases at J, with 20 bases between. The germline CDR1 and CDR2 sequences are LNHNV and YYDKDF (reference sequence). The CDR3 contains 17 residues. CDR3 protein: CATSSPRRDNWDNEQFF. In nucleotides, the CDR3 is TGTGCCACCAGCAGTCCTCGCCGGGACAACTGGGACAATGAGCAGTTCTTC.

This clonotype showed up many times. The chain recombines TRBV20-1 with TRBJ2-7, with 9 positions matching TRBD2. From germline, CDR1 is DFQATT and CDR2 SNEGSKA (reference sequence). The ends lost 5 bases at V and 3 bases at J; junction bases unmatched: 5. This CDR3 is built from 13 residues. The CDR3 spells CSALTSGGYEQYF. CDR3 DNA sequence: TGCAGTGCTTTGACTAGCGGAGGCTACGAGCAGTACTTC.

This clonotype showed up many times. This chain joins TRBV7-2 and TRBJ2-1; 8 bases map to TRBD1. The CDR3 has 14 residues. Germline trimming cut 6 bases from V and 5 bases from J; bases unmatched to any gene: 6. Germline V gene data show CDR1 as SGHTA and CDR2 as FQGNSA. CDR3 nucleotide sequence: TGTGCCAGCAGTCCCGGGACAGGCAACAATGAGCAGTTCTTC. Its translation: CASSPGTGNNEQFF.

A remark on this clonotype: With a much larger clone just one base away, this may be a read error. V is TRBV18 and J is TRBJ2-1; D is perhaps TRBD1 or TRBD2 (5 bases each). Germline V lookup: CDR1 KGHSH, CDR2 LQKENI. The CDR3 runs to 15 residues. Written as DNA, the CDR3 is TGTGCCGGCTCACGCTGGGGGAGCTCCTACAATGAGCAGTTCTTC. Protein product: CAGSRWGSSYNEQFF.

There are many counts of this clonotype. This rearrangement joins TRBV7-2 to TRBJ2-1, with 7 bases that match TRBD2. J lost 14 bases, V lost 1 base, and 2 bases had no gene match. This CDR3 is 11 amino acids long. CDR1 SGHTA and CDR2 FQGNSA come from the germline V gene. CDR3 DNA sequence: TGTGCCAGCAGCTTAGGGGCGGGGGAGTTCTTC. It specifies CASSLGAGEFF.